This record looks at one TCR beta chain sequence and its context. The CDR3 is 18 amino acids. CDR1 and CDR2 (germline): KGHSH, LQKENI. V was pared by 1 base and J by 1 base, with 11 bases of the junction left unmatched. The data were obtained in a study of identical twins. TCRdb independently ran MiXCR on the 5' RACE reads; one entry per CDR3 protein. The data contain more than 600,000 distinct CDR3 sequences, roughly 20% of them singletons. These data were also filed under a second study, of T cells expressing NK-cell markers.

Material: PBMCs. The receptor was isolated from a woman under 30 in good health. The chain carries TRBV18 and TRBJ2-7; 9 bases are a match to TRBD2. The CDR3 DNA reads TGTGCCAGCTCACCACGTTCGGGCGCGGGGGGGATATCCTACGAGCAGTACTTC. It yields the protein CASSPRSGAGGISYEQYF.